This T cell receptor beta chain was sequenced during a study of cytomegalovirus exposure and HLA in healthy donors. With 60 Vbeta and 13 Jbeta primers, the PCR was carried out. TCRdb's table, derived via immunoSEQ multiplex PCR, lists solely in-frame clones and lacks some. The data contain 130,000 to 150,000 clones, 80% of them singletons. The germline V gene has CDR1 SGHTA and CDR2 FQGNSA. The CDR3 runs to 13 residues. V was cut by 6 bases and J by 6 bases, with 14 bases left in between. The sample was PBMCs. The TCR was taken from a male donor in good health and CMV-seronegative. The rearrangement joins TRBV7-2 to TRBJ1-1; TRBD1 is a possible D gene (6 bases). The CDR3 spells CASSPRGFAEAFF. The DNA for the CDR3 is TGTGCCAGCAGTCCTAGGGGGTTCGCTGAAGCTTTCTTT.